The 15 T cell receptor beta chains reported below all come from one sample, sequenced in a study of cytomegalovirus exposure and HLA in healthy donors. Primers for the PCR totalled 60 Vbeta and 13 Jbeta. Method: immunoSEQ multiplex PCR; TCRdb's copy keeps in-frame clones and lacks some. The data hold roughly 150,000 clones, with 65% to 90% observed a single time. Sequencing was done on a sample of PBMCs. The receptors shown here come from a male donor in good health and CMV-seronegative.

The genes are TRBV2 and TRBJ1-4; D is undetermined. Germline CDR1 and CDR2: SNHLY and FYNNEI. V was shortened by 4 bases and J by 6 bases, with 12 bases between the two germline ends. The CDR3 is made up of 14 amino acids. The CDR3 is CASSVNSRDEKLFF. DNA for the CDR3: TGTGCCAGCAGTGTAAACAGCCGCGATGAAAAACTGTTTTTT. The whole variable domain, remainder taken from reference TRBV2 and TRBJ1-4, is EPEVTQTPSHQVTQMGQEVILRCVPISNHLYFYWYRQILGQKVEFLVSFYNNEISEKSEIFDDQFSVERPDGSNFTLKIRSTKLEDSAMYFCASSVNSRDEKLFFGSGTQLSVL.

This clone turned up a few times. The chain combines TRBV5-1 with TRBJ1-4, with D possibly matching TRBD1 (6 bases). CDR1 is SGHRS, CDR2 YFSETQ, per germline. V lost 7 bases and J 6 bases, leaving 13 bases between the germline ends. CDR3 length equals 13 residues. The DNA for the CDR3 is TGCGCCAGCCGGGAGGACAGATATGAAAAACTGTTTTTT. It encodes CASREDRYEKLFF.

The rearrangement uses TRBV6-1 and TRBJ1-3, with 9 bases identical to TRBD1. CDR3 length: 15 amino acids. Germline values: CDR1 MNHNS, CDR2 SASEGT. V shed 1 base, J shed 7 bases, and the junction held 5 bases outside the gene matches. The CDR3 spells CASSEGTGVWNTIYF. The CDR3 bases are TGTGCCAGCAGTGAAGGGACAGGGGTTTGGAACACCATATATTTT.

V usage is TRBV5-1 and J usage is TRBJ1-2; TRBD1 might be the D (6 bases). Germline V gene lookup returns CDR1 SGHRS and CDR2 YFSETQ. CDR3 length: 18 residues. V lost 4 bases to trimming and J lost 0 bases, with 22 bases between them. DNA of the CDR3: TGCGCCAGCAGCCCGATAAGGGACACCGTAGAAGCTAACTATGGCTACACCTTC. Encoded protein: CASSPIRDTVEANYGYTF.

The chain carries TRBV10-2 and TRBJ1-2; D is possibly TRBD1 (6 bases). The CDR3 is 15 amino acids. The V end was cut by 0 bases, the J end by 8 bases, with 16 bases between. CDR1 WSHSY and CDR2 SAAADI come from the germline V gene. The CDR3 sequence is CASSESTRGAKGYTF. The CDR3 bases are TGCGCCAGCAGTGAGTCGACTCGGGGGGCAAAGGGCTACACCTTC.

V usage is TRBV13 and J usage is TRBJ1-6, with a weak D call TRBD1 (6 bases). Germline CDR1 is PRHDT and CDR2 is FYEKMQ (reference sequence). The CDR3 sequence is 14 residues long. V shed 1 base and J shed 6 bases, with 7 bases lying between them. For the CDR3, the DNA is TGTGCCAGCAGCTTAGACAGGGTTAATTCACCCCTCCACTTT. Its protein is CASSLDRVNSPLHF.

The J gene is TRBJ2-7, the V gene TRBV5-6, with TRBD1 matching over 8 bases. V was pared by 4 bases and J by 5 bases, with 5 bases of the junction left unmatched. The CDR3 is made up of 13 amino acids. The germline CDR1 and CDR2 sequences are SGHDT and YYEEEE. CDR3 amino acids: CASSRTGLNEQYF. As DNA, the CDR3 is TGTGCCAGCAGCCGGACAGGGCTGAACGAGCAGTACTTC.

A single count supports this clone. The V call is TRBV6-5, the J call TRBJ1-2; D may be TRBD1 (6 bases). V gave up 2 bases and J gave up 8 bases, with 15 bases separating them. The CDR3 totals 14 residues. From germline, CDR1 is MNHEY and CDR2 SVGAGI. The CDR3 coding sequence is TGTGCCAGCAGTTACGCCCAGGGGAGGGGAGGCTACACCTTC. Its protein product is CASSYAQGRGGYTF.

V is TRBV19 and J is TRBJ1-2, with D unclear. In germline, CDR1 is LNHDA, CDR2 SQIVND (reference sequence). There are 14 residues in the CDR3. The V and J ends lost 5 bases and 2 bases respectively, with 12 bases between them. The CDR3 reads CASSSQPGNYGYTF. CDR3 in DNA: TGTGCCAGTAGTTCCCAACCGGGGAACTATGGCTACACCTTC.

V usage is TRBV18 and J usage is TRBJ1-2; 8 bases are a match to TRBD1. Losses at the gene ends were 5 bases for V and 6 bases for J; bases not matched to a gene: 8. The V gene's germline CDR1 is KGHSH and CDR2 LQKENI. CDR3 length equals 14 residues. The CDR3 loop reads CASSAGGASDGYTF. In DNA form, the CDR3 reads TGTGCCAGCTCAGCAGGGGGCGCTTCAGATGGCTACACCTTC. Full variable domain (missing parts from reference TRBV18 and TRBJ1-2): NAGVMQNPRHLVRRRGQEARLRCSPMKGHSHVYWYRQLPEEGLKFMVYLQKENIIDESGMPKERFSAEFPKEGPSILRIQQVVRGDSAAYFCASSAGGASDGYTFGSGTRLTVV.

V is TRBV11-2 and J is TRBJ2-5; a possible D gene is TRBD2 (6 bases). Trimming cost V 5 bases and J 5 bases, with 15 bases left between them. The length of the CDR3 is 14 residues. Germline CDR1 SGHAT, CDR2 FQNNGV. CDR3 in amino acids: CASSAVGGVETQYF. The CDR3, as DNA: TGTGCCAGCAGCGCGGTCGGGGGTGTGGAGACCCAGTACTTC.

The chain uses TRBV7-9 and TRBJ1-1, with D possibly being TRBD1 (6 bases). This CDR3 has 17 residues. The V end lost 5 bases, the J end lost 5 bases, and 24 bases lay between the germline ends. From germline, CDR1 is SEHNR and CDR2 FQNEAQ (reference sequence). CDR3 sequence (DNA): TGTGCCAGCAGCCGGCCCGGGGGGCTCGGGTCCGTGACTGAAGCTTTCTTT. This translates into CASSRPGGLGSVTEAFF.

This clone was recorded only once. The rearrangement links TRBV9 to TRBJ1-2, with D maybe TRBD1 (5 bases). The V and J ends lost 2 bases and 2 bases respectively, with 13 bases between them. Germline CDR1 and CDR2: SGDLS and YYNGEE. The CDR3 covers 15 residues. The CDR3 here is CASSVWQGFNYGYTF. CDR3 nucleotides: TGTGCCAGCAGCGTCTGGCAGGGCTTCAACTATGGCTACACCTTC.

The J gene is TRBJ2-2, the V gene TRBV10-2; 9 nucleotides match TRBD1. The CDR3 is made up of 17 amino acids. Looked up from germline, CDR1 is WSHSY and CDR2 is SAAADI. With V trimmed by 0 bases and J by 7 bases, 9 bases remained unmatched. CDR3 sequence (DNA): TGCGCCAGCAGTGAGTCGGCGGGACAGGGTTTCGGCGGGGAGCTGTTTTTT. It is translated as CASSESAGQGFGGELFF.

This rearrangement joins TRBV2 to TRBJ1-3, with D possibly TRBD1 on 6 matching bases. The CDR3 spans 13 residues. In germline, CDR1 is SNHLY, CDR2 FYNNEI. Trimming took off 6 bases at V and 1 base at J, with 7 bases between the two ends. In DNA form, the CDR3 reads TGTGCCAGCAGGCAGGGGTCTGGAAACACCATATATTTT. Translated, it gives CASRQGSGNTIYF.